This TCR beta chain came from a study of graft-versus-host responses after intestinal transplantation (dated by TCRdb to about 2021). For context, the study as a whole: The transplants that recipients got were multivisceral, liver-intestinal, or isolated intestinal. Every recipient was given anti-thymocyte globulin induction, then maintenance tacrolimus and steroids for approximately 3 years. After intestinal transplantation, graft-versus-host and host-versus-graft alloreactive T cell clones were followed in the graft, circulation and bone marrow using bulk TCR-beta CDR3 sequencing. To identify alloreactive clones, pre-transplant mixed lymphocyte reaction products were sequenced and then compared with unstimulated pre-transplant donor and recipient T cells. The cohort enrolled roughly 25 intestinal transplant recipients including one retransplant, and a few patients lacking pretransplant specimens were excluded. Donor T cell macrochimerism was defined as a peak of at least 4% donor T cells among recipient peripheral blood mononuclear cells. Instead of going to the commercial service, samples from three later patients were sequenced in-house on an Illumina MiSeq and processed with MiXCR. Overall study results and their limits: In patients with donor T cell macrochimerism, the allografts had high GvH to HvG T cell clonal ratios. The conclusions were limited by the relatively low number and heterogeneity of the intestinal transplant patients. GvH clones were detected in recipient bone marrow, and some appeared earlier in ileal mucosa or blood, consistent with an intestinal mucosal origin. Early after transplant, declines in HvG clones were associated with peak levels of circulating GvH clones.

The time point label, as the study defines it: cells obtained before transplantation from donor or recipient. CD3+CD4+ and CD3+CD8+ populations were FACS-sorted from unstimulated pre-transplant donor and recipient cells taken from spleen or lymph nodes. The receptor library was made with the immunoSEQ multiplex PCR assay. For most patients, genomic DNA was isolated using the Qiagen DNeasy Blood and Tissue Kit and was shipped frozen to Adaptive Biotechnologies for TCR sequencing. For most patients, genomic DNA was subjected to high-throughput TCR-beta CDR3 sequencing by Adaptive Biotechnologies. In the authors' own workflow: Adaptive's ImmunoSEQ software supplied the TCR sequencing data for 15 to 20 patients, while MiXCR and VDJtools were used to process a few other patients. CD4 versus CD8 sorting errors were corrected by removing sequences found in both subsets at a frequency ratio below 5:1. CDR3 nucleotide sequences shared by donor and recipient were removed because the origin of these sequences could not be assigned. To count as alloreactive, a clone needed at least 2-fold expansion over unstimulated cells and a minimum CFSE-low frequency of 0.002% (template counts) or 0.001% (read counts). Mappable clones were those detected in sequenced pre-transplant spleen, lymph node, or MLR CFSE-low populations of the donor or recipient. The cumulative frequency of alloreactive clones was calculated as a percentage of all sequences, weighted by copy number. TCRdb holds this immuneACCESS table with in-frame rearrangements only. Some clones are missing; in checked studies, unresolved V genes explain under half, and the rest has no known cause. V, J and clone size are taken as reported in that table, and D and trimming were inferred from the DNA itself. The sample table holds about 41,000 clones, of which roughly 96% were seen once. More than 0.45% of the sample rests with the top ten.

With regard to this clone: Its cognate antigen has yet to be identified. Relative to the germline gene, one junction end is altered; a read error may explain this.

This TCR was sampled from a human donor who was the organ donor for an intestinal transplant. The source was unstimulated CD8+ T cells sorted from spleen or lymph node cells, collected before transplant.

The sequence in DNA is TGTGCCAGCAGCGTAGAGGGGGGACAGATCGCAGATACACAGTATTTT. This gives the protein CASSVEGGQIADTQYF. Recombination connected TRBV9 to TRBJ2-3; TRBD1 is a possible D gene, resting on 7 matching bases. CDR1 and CDR2 are read off the germline V gene as SGDLS and YYNGEE. The CDR3 sequence holds 16 residues, the cysteine and phenylalanine included. Only CDR3 DNA is held: 48 bases, read in frame from base 1.